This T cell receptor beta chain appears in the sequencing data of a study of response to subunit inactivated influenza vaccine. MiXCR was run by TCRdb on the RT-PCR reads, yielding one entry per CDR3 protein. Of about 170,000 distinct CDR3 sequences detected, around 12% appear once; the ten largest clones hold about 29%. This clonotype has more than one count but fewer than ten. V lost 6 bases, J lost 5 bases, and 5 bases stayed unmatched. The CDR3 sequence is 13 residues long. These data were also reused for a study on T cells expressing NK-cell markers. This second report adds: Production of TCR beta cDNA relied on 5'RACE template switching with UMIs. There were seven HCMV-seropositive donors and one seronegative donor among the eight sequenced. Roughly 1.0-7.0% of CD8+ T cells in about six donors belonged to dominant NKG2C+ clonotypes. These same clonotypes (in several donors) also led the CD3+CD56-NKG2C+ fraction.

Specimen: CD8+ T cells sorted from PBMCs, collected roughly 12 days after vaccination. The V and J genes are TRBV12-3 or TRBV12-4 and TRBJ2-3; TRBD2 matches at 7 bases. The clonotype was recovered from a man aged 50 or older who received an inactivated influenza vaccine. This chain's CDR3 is CASSPTSLDTQYF. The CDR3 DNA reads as TGTGCCAGCAGCCCGACTAGCCTAGATACGCAGTATTTT.